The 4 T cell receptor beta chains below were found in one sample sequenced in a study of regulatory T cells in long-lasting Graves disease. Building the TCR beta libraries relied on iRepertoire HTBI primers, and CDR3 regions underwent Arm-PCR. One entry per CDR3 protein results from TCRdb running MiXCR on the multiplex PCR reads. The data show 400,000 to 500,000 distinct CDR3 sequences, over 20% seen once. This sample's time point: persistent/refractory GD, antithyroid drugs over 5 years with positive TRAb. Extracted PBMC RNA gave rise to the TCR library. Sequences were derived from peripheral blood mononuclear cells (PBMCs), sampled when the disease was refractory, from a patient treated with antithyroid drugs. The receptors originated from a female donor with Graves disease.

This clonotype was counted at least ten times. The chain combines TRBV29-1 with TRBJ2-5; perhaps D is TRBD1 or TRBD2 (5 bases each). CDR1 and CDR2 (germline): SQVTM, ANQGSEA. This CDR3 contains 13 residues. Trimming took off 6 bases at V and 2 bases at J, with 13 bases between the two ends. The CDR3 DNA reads TGCAGCGTCCAGGGAGACCTTCAAGAGACCCAGTACTTC. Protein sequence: CSVQGDLQETQYF.

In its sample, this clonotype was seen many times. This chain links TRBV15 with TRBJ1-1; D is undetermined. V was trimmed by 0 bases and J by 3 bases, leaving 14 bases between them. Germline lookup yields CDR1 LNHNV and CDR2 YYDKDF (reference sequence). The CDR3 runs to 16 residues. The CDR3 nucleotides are TGTGCCACCAGCAGAGATCCTTGGGGAGGGCACACTGAAGCTTTCTTT. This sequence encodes CATSRDPWGGHTEAFF. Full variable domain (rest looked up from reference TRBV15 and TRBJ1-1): DAMVIQNPRYQVTQFGKPVTLSCSQTLNHNVMYWYQQKSSQAPKLLFHYYDKDFNNEADTPDNFQSRRPNTSFCFLDIRSPGLGDTAMYLCATSRDPWGGHTEAFFGQGTRLTVV.

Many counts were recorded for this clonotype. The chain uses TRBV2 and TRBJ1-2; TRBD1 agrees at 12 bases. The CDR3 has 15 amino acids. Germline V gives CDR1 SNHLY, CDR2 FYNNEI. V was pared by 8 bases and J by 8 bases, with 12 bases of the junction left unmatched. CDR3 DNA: TGTGCCAGCCGGGACAGGGGGCTTCGGGGGTTAGGCTACACCTTC. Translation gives CASRDRGLRGLGYTF. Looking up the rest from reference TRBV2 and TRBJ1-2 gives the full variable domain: EPEVTQTPSHQVTQMGQEVILRCVPISNHLYFYWYRQILGQKVEFLVSFYNNEISEKSEIFDDQFSVERPDGSNFTLKIRSTKLEDSAMYFCASRDRGLRGLGYTFGSGTRLTVV.

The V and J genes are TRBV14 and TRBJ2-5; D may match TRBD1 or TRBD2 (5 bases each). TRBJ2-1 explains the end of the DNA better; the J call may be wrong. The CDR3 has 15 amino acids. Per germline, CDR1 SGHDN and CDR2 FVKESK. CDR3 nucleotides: TGTGCCAGCAGCAAACAGATGGGGGACCACAATGAGCAGTTCTTC. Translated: CASSKQMGDHNEQFF.